This entry lists 19 T cell receptor beta chains sequenced from one sample in a study of blood T cell repertoires in COVID-19. Sequenced by immunoSEQ multiplex PCR; TCRdb stores in-frame clones only, minus some. The sample records over 95,000 clones, 79% being singletons. Material for sequencing was peripheral blood. Receptors originate from a woman at least 80 years old with active or convalescent COVID-19.

The chain employs TRBV19 and TRBJ1-2, with D tentatively TRBD1 (6 bases). This CDR3 has 16 residues. Germline CDR1 and CDR2: LNHDA and SQIVND (reference sequence). V gave up 3 bases and J gave up 5 bases, with 19 bases separating them. The CDR3 region is CASSIGGTTGRYGYTF. In nucleotides, the CDR3 is TGTGCCAGTAGTATTGGGGGCACAACAGGGCGTTATGGCTACACCTTC.

V is TRBV7-9 and J is TRBJ2-1; 16 bases line up with TRBD2. CDR1 and CDR2 from the germline V gene are SEHNR and FQNEAQ (reference sequence). CDR3 length: 18 residues. V trimming: 6 bases; J trimming: 4 bases; junction bases outside the gene matches: 9. The CDR3 DNA reads as TGTGCCAGCAGACCCGGGACTAGCGGGAGGGCCGGGTACAATGAGCAGTTCTTC. Encoded protein: CASRPGTSGRAGYNEQFF.

The CDR3 bases are TGTGCCAGCAAACCTAGCGGGATTACCTACGAGCAGTACTTC. Its translation is CASKPSGITYEQYF. The gene calls are TRBV7-8 and TRBJ2-7; 9 positions match TRBD2. The V gene's germline CDR1 is SGHVS and CDR2 FQNEAQ. There are 14 residues in the CDR3. Trimming at V came to 7 bases and at J to 2 bases, leaving 6 bases not matched to a gene.

The rearrangement links TRBV12-3 or TRBV12-4 to TRBJ2-7; D call uncertain. This CDR3 comprises 12 residues. V lost 4 bases and J 3 bases, leaving 7 bases between the germline ends. The CDR3 sequence is CASSYRDYEQYF. CDR3 sequence (DNA): TGTGCCAGCAGTTACAGAGACTACGAGCAGTACTTC.

This chain joins TRBV29-1 and TRBJ2-5; 11 bases match TRBD2. This CDR3 comprises 14 residues. Germline CDR1 is SQVTM and CDR2 is ANQGSEA. The J segment lost 9 bases and the V segment lost 4 bases, leaving 10 bases of the junction unmatched. In DNA form, the CDR3 reads TGCAGCGTTGGGAGGCTAGCGGGGGGTGAGGCCCAGTACTTC. Protein sequence: CSVGRLAGGEAQYF.

V is TRBV7-2 and J is TRBJ2-5; 7 bases match TRBD1. In germline, CDR1 is SGHTA, CDR2 FQGNSA. Germline trimming cut 2 bases from V and 5 bases from J; bases unmatched to any gene: 2. The CDR3 consists of 13 residues. The CDR3 DNA reads as TGTGCCAGCAGCTTAAACAGGGGCGAGACCCAGTACTTC. It encodes CASSLNRGETQYF.

The chain joins TRBV7-3 to TRBJ2-1; 11 nucleotides agree with TRBD1. Germline V gene data show CDR1 as SGHTA and CDR2 as FQGTGA. There are 15 residues in the CDR3. Trimming cost V 4 bases and J 7 bases; bases outside gene matches: 6. Here the CDR3 reads CASSYGQGAYNEQFF. The CDR3 region has the DNA TGTGCCAGCAGCTACGGACAGGGGGCTTATAATGAGCAGTTCTTC.

This clone has more than one count but fewer than ten. The chain has TRBV27 and TRBJ1-1, with TRBD1 identical over 11 bases. This CDR3 region has 15 residues. Germline V lookup: CDR1 MNHEY, CDR2 SMNVEV (reference sequence). V dropped 5 bases and J dropped 5; count of bases not matched to a gene: 7. The CDR3 DNA follows: TGTGCCAGCAGTCCGTGGACAGGGGGCCGGACTGAAGCTTTCTTT. It translates to CASSPWTGGRTEAFF.

The chain couples TRBV19 to TRBJ2-2, with 8 bases identical to TRBD2. Germline CDR1 reads LNHDA; CDR2 reads SQIVND (reference sequence). The CDR3 extends over 16 amino acids. The J segment lost 7 bases and the V segment lost 6 bases, leaving 13 bases of the junction unmatched. The CDR3 nucleotides read TGTGCCAGTAGGCCCCTGGGACTAGGAGGGAACGGGGAGCTGTTTTTT. Its protein product is CASRPLGLGGNGELFF.

V is TRBV5-4 and J is TRBJ2-1, with TRBD2 matching over 11 bases. V trimming: 1 base; J trimming: 10 bases; junction bases outside the gene matches: 7. Germline V gene data show CDR1 as SGHNT and CDR2 as YYREEE (reference sequence). This CDR3 has 15 residues. CDR3 in DNA: TGTGCCAGCAGCTTGCGAACTAGCGGGAGATACGAGCAGTTCTTC. Its protein is CASSLRTSGRYEQFF.

The gene calls are TRBV5-4 and TRBJ2-1; the match to TRBD1 covers 11 bases. The junction had 10 bases not matched to a gene; V was cut back by 5 bases and J by 6 bases. Germline CDR1 is SGHNT and CDR2 is YYREEE (reference sequence). This CDR3 has 16 amino acids. Here the CDR3 DNA reads TGTGCCAGCAGGAACCCAAGGACAGGGGGCTTCAATGAGCAGTTCTTC. It translates to CASRNPRTGGFNEQFF.

This clone showed up just a few times. The chain is built from TRBV5-1 and TRBJ2-7; 7 bases are shared with TRBD2. V lost 4 bases to trimming and J lost 3 bases; unmatched junction nucleotides: 7. This CDR3 is 14 amino acids long. Germline CDR1 SGHRS, CDR2 YFSETQ. The DNA of the CDR3 is TGCGCCAGCAGCCCGGGGGGAGGCTACTACGAGCAGTACTTC. It codes for CASSPGGGYYEQYF.

This clone was counted a few times. V and J are TRBV7-2 and TRBJ2-1; TRBD2 is a possible D gene (6 bases). Germline V CDR1 and CDR2: SGHTA, FQGNSA. CDR3 length: 15 residues. The germline V and J ends were trimmed by 6 bases and 4 bases, with 16 bases remaining between them. The CDR3 loop reads CASRYPGLRYNEQFF. The DNA of the CDR3 is TGTGCCAGCAGATATCCGGGACTGCGGTACAATGAGCAGTTCTTC.

The chain is built from TRBV30 and TRBJ2-7; 7 nucleotides match TRBD1. The CDR3 loop spans 14 amino acids. Germline CDR1 reads GTSNPN; CDR2 reads SVGIG (reference sequence). The V and J ends lost 4 bases and 4 bases, in that order; junction bases with no gene match: 10. The CDR3 coding sequence is TGTGCCTGGAATACAGGGGTTTTTGGGTACGAGCAGTACTTC. As protein: CAWNTGVFGYEQYF.

The V gene is TRBV4-3, the J gene TRBJ2-1; no clear D. From germline, CDR1 is LGHNA and CDR2 YSLEER. V dropped 1 base and J dropped 4 bases, with 8 bases sitting between them. The CDR3 sequence is 14 residues long. CDR3 in amino acids: CASSQGGSYNEQFF. The CDR3 nucleotides are TGCGCCAGCAGCCAAGGAGGAAGTTACAATGAGCAGTTCTTC.

The chain couples TRBV14 to TRBJ1-6, with 8 nucleotides matching TRBD1. Germline CDR1 is SGHDN and CDR2 is FVKESK. The CDR3 is made up of 16 amino acids. With 1 base clipped from V and 16 bases from J, the junction kept 15 bases outside the gene matches. In nucleotides, the CDR3 is TGTGCCAGCAGCCAAGTTCGACAGGGGAGCCGGAGTAATCTCCACTTT. This codes for CASSQVRQGSRSNLHF.

The chain couples TRBV18 to TRBJ2-7; 7 bases are a match to TRBD1. The CDR3 covers 16 residues. V lost 1 base to trimming and J lost 3 bases; unmatched junction nucleotides: 9. Germline V CDR1 and CDR2: KGHSH, LQKENI. CDR3 sequence reads: CASSPLSGTDYYEQYF. The CDR3 DNA is TGTGCCAGCTCACCACTTTCCGGGACAGACTACTACGAGCAGTACTTC.

In regard to this clone: This specimen includes other DNA sequences encoding the same CDR3. The chain uses TRBV18 and TRBJ2-2; 7 nucleotides align to TRBD1. CDR3 size: 14 residues. V lost 0 bases, J lost 5 bases, and 0 bases stayed unmatched. Germline CDR1 KGHSH, CDR2 LQKENI. This CDR3 reads CASSPPTGTGELFF. CDR3 nucleotide sequence: TGTGCCAGCTCACCACCGACAGGGACCGGGGAGCTGTTTTTT. Supplemented by reference TRBV18 and TRBJ2-2, the full variable domain reads NAGVMQNPRHLVRRRGQEARLRCSPMKGHSHVYWYRQLPEEGLKFMVYLQKENIIDESGMPKERFSAEFPKEGPSILRIQQVVRGDSAAYFCASSPPTGTGELFFGEGSRLTVL.

This clone has a single count. The gene calls are TRBV6-2 or TRBV6-3 and TRBJ2-7; 9 nucleotides match TRBD2. Germline CDR1 MNHEY, CDR2 SVGEGT. This CDR3 spans 15 amino acids. V gave up 3 bases and J gave up 5 bases; unmatched junction bases: 8. The CDR3 bases are TGTGCCAGCAGTTATAGGGCTAGCGGGATTAACGAGCAGTACTTC. Translated, it gives CASSYRASGINEQYF.